Following are 32 T cell receptor beta chains from one sample sequenced in a study of shared clonotypes between healthy human individuals. The repertoire was sequenced with immunoSEQ multiplex PCR; TCRdb's copy has only in-frame clones and lacks some. Here the sample spans fewer than 600,000 clones, more than 75% being singletons. Sequenced sample: PBMCs. Receptors originate from a woman aged 40 to 50 in good health. Some clones in this sample may be carry-over from other donors' samples.

This clone was counted a single time. Distinct nucleotide sequences in the sample also encode this CDR3. V is TRBV5-4 and J is TRBJ2-2; 9 bases map to TRBD1. The CDR3 has 16 amino acids. V trimming: 4 bases; J trimming: 0 bases; junction bases outside the gene matches: 4. CDR1 and CDR2 from the germline V gene are SGHNT and YYREEE (reference sequence). CDR3: CASSADRGSNTGELFF. CDR3 coding DNA: TGTGCCAGCAGCGCCGACAGGGGGTCGAACACCGGGGAGCTGTTTTTT.

The rearrangement joins TRBV27 to TRBJ2-3; 7 bases fit TRBD2. Germline V gene lookup returns CDR1 MNHEY and CDR2 SMNVEV (reference sequence). This CDR3 spans 17 amino acids. J gave up 1 base and V 0 bases, and 7 bases lay outside the gene matches. The CDR3 is CASSLSLRGVGTDTQYF. The CDR3 DNA reads TGTGCCAGCAGTTTATCGCTCCGGGGGGTTGGCACAGATACGCAGTATTTT.

The genes are TRBV4-3 and TRBJ1-6; 7 positions agree with TRBD1. Germline V lookup: CDR1 LGHNA, CDR2 YSLEER. Trimming at V came to 1 base and at J to 10 bases, leaving 7 bases not matched to a gene. The CDR3 sequence is 15 residues long. CDR3 residues: CASSQVFTGESPLHF. CDR3 DNA sequence: TGCGCCAGCAGCCAAGTATTTACAGGGGAATCACCCCTCCACTTT.

The genes are TRBV7-2 and TRBJ2-5; unclear D gene. Per the germline V gene, CDR1 is SGHTA and CDR2 is FQGNSA. V shed 3 bases and J shed 4 bases, with 9 bases lying between them. This CDR3 region has 13 residues. CDR3 region: CASSFGFRETQYF. CDR3 bases: TGTGCCAGCAGCTTTGGATTCCGAGAGACCCAGTACTTC.

On this clone itself: Possible read error: a much larger clone is one base away. The sample has other DNA sequences that encode this CDR3 too. The CDR3 nucleotides read TGTGCCAGCAGGACAGGGGGCTGGGGTCTGAACACTGAAGCTTTCTTT. Protein product: CASRTGGWGLNTEAFF. The chain couples TRBV2 to TRBJ1-1; 10 positions match TRBD1. The CDR3 loop spans 16 amino acids. V shed 6 bases and J 0 bases; nucleotides not matched to a gene: 7. Germline V lookup: CDR1 SNHLY, CDR2 FYNNEI.

The chain combines TRBV18 with TRBJ2-5, with TRBD1 as a possible D gene (6 bases). Trimming pared 3 bases from V and 1 base from J, leaving 12 bases between. CDR3 length equals 15 residues. The germline V gene has CDR1 KGHSH and CDR2 LQKENI. CDR3 nucleotides: TGTGCCAGCTCACCGCCCAGGGGAAGCCAAGAGACCCAGTACTTC. Translation: CASSPPRGSQETQYF.

The chain employs TRBV30 and TRBJ2-1; a weak D match, TRBD2 (6 bases). Per germline, CDR1 GTSNPN and CDR2 SVGIG (reference sequence). CDR3 length: 14 amino acids. V lost 1 base to trimming and J lost 8 bases, with 15 bases between them. The CDR3 spells CAWSEGRGVDEQFF. The CDR3 nucleotides read TGTGCCTGGAGTGAAGGGCGCGGGGTCGATGAGCAGTTCTTC. Combining the CDR3 with reference TRBV30 and TRBJ2-1 gives the whole variable domain SQTIHQWPATLVQPVGSPLSLECTVEGTSNPNLYWYRQAAGRGLQLLFYSVGIGQISSEVPQNLSASRPQDRQFILSSKKLLLSDSGFYLCAWSEGRGVDEQFFGPGTRLTVL.

V is TRBV13 and J is TRBJ2-7; 13 bases are a match to TRBD2. The V and J ends lost 5 bases and 7 bases, in that order; junction bases with no gene match: 11. This CDR3 comprises 16 residues. CDR1 and CDR2 (germline): PRHDT, FYEKMQ (reference sequence). CDR3 in amino acids: CASSHGLAGALGEQYF. DNA for the CDR3: TGTGCCAGCAGCCATGGACTAGCGGGAGCGTTGGGTGAGCAGTACTTC.

This rearrangement joins TRBV6-5 to TRBJ1-2, with 8 bases matching TRBD1. The J segment lost 4 bases and the V segment lost 6 bases, leaving 7 bases of the junction unmatched. This CDR3 is 14 amino acids long. Germline CDR1 is MNHEY and CDR2 is SVGAGI. CDR3 DNA: TGTGCCAGCAGGAGGACAGGGCACGTCTATGGCTACACCTTC. Its translation: CASRRTGHVYGYTF.

This chain links TRBV28 with TRBJ1-5; D is uncertain. The CDR3 length is 12 residues. The germline V gene has CDR1 MDHEN and CDR2 SYDVKM. Trimming left V 5 bases short and J 4 bases short, with 6 bases between. CDR3 sequence (DNA): TGTGCCAGCAGTCCAGCTAATCAGCCCCAGCATTTT. Encoded protein: CASSPANQPQHF.

This clone was seen only a few times. The chain joins TRBV28 to TRBJ2-7; possibly TRBD1 for D (6 bases). This CDR3 region has 12 residues. With 10 bases removed from V and 0 bases from J, the gap between germline ends came to 10 bases. Germline CDR1 MDHEN, CDR2 SYDVKM. The CDR3 nucleotides read TGTGCCATCCGACAGGCCTCCTACGAGCAGTACTTC. It codes for CAIRQASYEQYF.

This clone has more than one count but fewer than ten. The V gene is TRBV14, the J gene TRBJ2-5, with 11 bases fitting TRBD1. There are 18 residues in the CDR3. The V gene end was trimmed by 4 bases and the J gene end by 4 bases; junction bases not matched to a gene: 14. Germline CDR1 and CDR2: SGHDN and FVKESK. Written as DNA, the CDR3 is TGTGCCAGCAGCCGGACAGGGGGCGAATTGAGGCCTCGAGAGACCCAGTACTTC. Its translation is CASSRTGGELRPRETQYF.

V is TRBV7-3 and J is TRBJ1-1; D gene uncertain. The germline V gene encodes CDR1 SGHTA and CDR2 FQGTGA. Between the trimmed V and J ends, which lost 5 bases and 0 bases, there was a span of 7 bases. The CDR3 is 13 amino acids. The CDR3 nucleotides are TGTGCCAGCAGCGTCGATATGAACACTGAAGCTTTCTTT. Amino acids: CASSVDMNTEAFF.

This clone was seen only a few times. This sample also contains other DNA sequences that code for the same CDR3. V usage is TRBV30 and J usage is TRBJ1-5; D is unresolved. The CDR3 spans 13 residues. The V gene's germline CDR1 is GTSNPN and CDR2 SVGIG (reference sequence). V gave up 1 base and J gave up 1 base, with 5 bases separating them. The CDR3 here is CAWSGKSNQPQHF. The CDR3, as DNA: TGTGCCTGGAGTGGGAAGAGCAATCAGCCCCAGCATTTT. Full variable domain (rest looked up from reference TRBV30 and TRBJ1-5): SQTIHQWPATLVQPVGSPLSLECTVEGTSNPNLYWYRQAAGRGLQLLFYSVGIGQISSEVPQNLSASRPQDRQFILSSKKLLLSDSGFYLCAWSGKSNQPQHFGDGTRLSIL.

In this sample, this clone turned up a few times. The chain is built from TRBV5-4 and TRBJ2-7; D might be TRBD1 or TRBD2, each matching 6 bases. Trimming took off 2 bases at V and 4 bases at J, with 13 bases between the two ends. CDR3 length: 14 amino acids. The germline CDR1 and CDR2 sequences are SGHNT and YYREEE (reference sequence). CDR3 loop: CASSFIGGDYEQYF. The CDR3 DNA follows: TGTGCCAGCAGCTTTATCGGGGGCGATTACGAGCAGTACTTC.

In this sample, this clone turned up once. The chain uses TRBV7-8 and TRBJ1-1; 7 nucleotides match TRBD1. Losses at the gene ends were 4 bases for V and 1 base for J; bases not matched to a gene: 6. The CDR3 has 15 amino acids. The germline V gene encodes CDR1 SGHVS and CDR2 FQNEAQ. The CDR3 nucleotides read TGTGCCAGCAGCTATTCCAGGGGGGGGAACACTGAAGCTTTCTTT. It yields the protein CASSYSRGGNTEAFF.

Note on this clone: Other DNA sequences in the same sample also yield this CDR3. CDR3 residues: CASSFDSGSYEQYF. The CDR3 DNA reads as TGCGCCAGCAGCTTTGATAGCGGGAGTTACGAGCAGTACTTC. The chain couples TRBV5-1 to TRBJ2-7, with 9 bases lining up with TRBD2. Germline V gives CDR1 SGHRS, CDR2 YFSETQ. J gave up 4 bases and V 2 bases, and 4 bases lay outside the gene matches. The CDR3 extends over 14 amino acids. Together with reference TRBV5-1 and TRBJ2-7, the CDR3 gives the full variable domain: KAGVTQTPRYLIKTRGQQVTLSCSPISGHRSVSWYQQTPGQGLQFLFEYFSETQRNKGNFPGRFSGRQFSNSRSEMNVSTLELGDSALYLCASSFDSGSYEQYFGPGTRLTVT.

The chain has TRBV7-7 and TRBJ2-3, with D maybe TRBD2 (7 bases). CDR1 and CDR2 (germline): SSHAT, FNYEAQ (reference sequence). The CDR3 spans 14 residues. Trimming took off 3 bases at V and 3 bases at J, with 10 bases between the two ends. This chain's CDR3 is CASSFGGLTDTQYF. The CDR3, as DNA: TGTGCCAGCAGCTTCGGGGGGCTGACAGATACGCAGTATTTT.

This clone turned up a few times. The chain combines TRBV7-2 with TRBJ1-4; 9 nucleotides align to TRBD1. The CDR3 has 14 amino acids. Germline values: CDR1 SGHTA, CDR2 FQGNSA. Trimming took 5 bases from V and 5 from J; bases not matched to a gene: 3. The CDR3 DNA reads as TGTGCCAGCAGCACCGACAGGGGGAATGAAAAACTGTTTTTT. Protein: CASSTDRGNEKLFF.

The chain is built from TRBV29-1 and TRBJ2-3, with 11 bases identical to TRBD2. V shed 3 bases, J shed 0 bases, and the junction held 2 bases outside the gene matches. Germline V gene lookup returns CDR1 SQVTM and CDR2 ANQGSEA. This CDR3 region has 15 residues. The CDR3 loop is CSVETSGASTDTQYF. The CDR3 coding sequence is TGCAGCGTTGAGACTAGCGGGGCGAGCACAGATACGCAGTATTTT.

The chain links TRBV7-9 to TRBJ2-7; maybe TRBD2 (6 bases). The germline V gene has CDR1 SEHNR and CDR2 FQNEAQ (reference sequence). This CDR3 contains 14 residues. Trimming shortened V by 4 bases and J by 0 bases, and 10 bases separated the two germline ends. The CDR3 is CASSWDGSSYEQYF. The CDR3 bases are TGTGCCAGCAGCTGGGACGGGAGCTCCTACGAGCAGTACTTC.

The V call is TRBV16, the J call TRBJ2-3; 12 bases map to TRBD2. After removal of 2 bases from V and 9 bases from J, the junction contained 12 bases not matched to a gene. Germline lookup yields CDR1 KGHSY and CDR2 FQNENV. The CDR3 runs 17 residues. CDR3 protein: CASSQTHGTSGLGTQYF. The CDR3 region has the DNA TGTGCCAGCAGCCAAACGCACGGGACTAGCGGGCTAGGGACGCAGTATTTT.

The chain is built from TRBV5-1 and TRBJ1-4, with no clear D. CDR3 length equals 15 residues. Germline V gene data show CDR1 as SGHRS and CDR2 as YFSETQ. V lost 4 bases, J lost 9 bases, and 19 bases lay in between. CDR3 sequence reads: CASSLGPEEVKKLFF. The CDR3 DNA reads TGCGCCAGCAGCCTGGGCCCAGAGGAGGTCAAAAAACTGTTTTTT.

A single count supports this clone. DNA of the CDR3: TGTGCCAGCAGCAGGGACAGGGGGAGTTTCAATGAGCAGTTCTTC. This encodes CASSRDRGSFNEQFF. This rearrangement joins TRBV11-1 to TRBJ2-1; TRBD1 aligns across 11 bases. The germline CDR1 and CDR2 sequences are SGHAT and FQDESV (reference sequence). This CDR3 is built from 15 residues. J was trimmed by 6 bases and V by 5 bases; bases with no gene match: 6. Together with reference TRBV11-1 and TRBJ2-1, the CDR3 gives the full variable domain: EAEVAQSPRYKITEKSQAVAFWCDPISGHATLYWYRQILGQGPELLVQFQDESVVDDSQLPKDRFSAERLKGVDSTLKIQPAELGDSAMYLCASSRDRGSFNEQFFGPGTRLTVL.

The gene calls are TRBV7-6 and TRBJ2-7, with 10 bases aligning to TRBD1. Germline assignment: CDR1 SGHVS and CDR2 FNYEAQ. The CDR3 is made up of 18 amino acids. Unmatched junction bases numbered 8, after V lost 0 bases and J lost 0 bases. The CDR3 DNA follows: TGTGCCAGCAGCTTAGCGAAGACAGGGGGCGTGGGCTCCTACGAGCAGTACTTC. Translation: CASSLAKTGGVGSYEQYF.

The CDR3 DNA sequence: TGTGCCAGTAGTACACTAGCGGGGCCGTACGAGCAGTACTTC. Protein: CASSTLAGPYEQYF. The J gene is TRBJ2-7, the V gene TRBV19; 10 nucleotides line up with TRBD2. The length of the CDR3 is 14 residues. After removal of 4 bases from V and 4 bases from J, the junction contained 4 bases not matched to a gene. Germline V lookup: CDR1 LNHDA, CDR2 SQIVND (reference sequence).

The rearrangement links TRBV5-4 to TRBJ2-5, with TRBD1 as a possible D gene (5 bases). From germline, CDR1 is SGHNT and CDR2 YYREEE (reference sequence). V lost 2 bases to trimming and J lost 5 bases, with 13 bases between them. The length of the CDR3 is 14 residues. CDR3 region: CASSLDQGLETQYF. CDR3 sequence (DNA): TGTGCCAGCAGCTTAGACCAGGGATTGGAGACCCAGTACTTC.

The CDR3 reads CASSLVGTAYEQYF. As DNA, the CDR3 is TGTGCCAGCAGCTTAGTGGGGACAGCCTACGAGCAGTACTTC. The V call is TRBV7-9, the J call TRBJ2-7, with TRBD1 identical over 7 bases. CDR3 length equals 14 residues. V was pared by 1 base and J by 2 bases, with 2 bases of the junction left unmatched. CDR1 SEHNR and CDR2 FQNEAQ come from the germline V gene (reference sequence).

This chain uses TRBV6-4 with TRBJ2-3, with D uncertain. This CDR3 region has 13 residues. CDR1 is MRHNA, CDR2 SNTAGT, per germline. The germline V and J ends were trimmed by 3 bases and 1 base, with 5 bases remaining between them. CDR3 region: CASSETGTDTQYF. The CDR3 nucleotides read TGTGCCAGCAGTGAGACTGGCACAGATACGCAGTATTTT.

Here the CDR3 reads CASSFESGGGREQYF. DNA for the CDR3: TGTGCCAGCAGCTTCGAGTCGGGGGGGGGCCGGGAGCAGTACTTC. This chain connects TRBV5-4 to TRBJ2-7, with 8 bases fitting TRBD2. Germline V gives CDR1 SGHNT, CDR2 YYREEE (reference sequence). V trimming: 2 bases; J trimming: 7 bases; junction bases outside the gene matches: 11. This CDR3 contains 15 residues.

The V call is TRBV6-5, the J call TRBJ2-3; maybe TRBD2 (6 bases). The CDR3 runs to 14 residues. Trimming pared 5 bases from V and 6 bases from J, leaving 15 bases between. Germline V gene sequence: CDR1 MNHEY, CDR2 SVGAGI. CDR3 region: CASSIRVRGDTQYF. The CDR3 nucleotides read TGTGCCAGCAGTATCAGGGTACGGGGGGATACGCAGTATTTT.

This clone was counted only a few times. The chain employs TRBV30 and TRBJ2-5, with D unclear. The CDR3 sequence is 11 residues long. Germline V gene sequence: CDR1 GTSNPN, CDR2 SVGIG (reference sequence). Trimming took off 4 bases at V and 5 bases at J, with 8 bases between the two ends. CDR3 loop: CAWKDAETQYF. Written as DNA, the CDR3 is TGTGCCTGGAAAGACGCGGAGACCCAGTACTTC.